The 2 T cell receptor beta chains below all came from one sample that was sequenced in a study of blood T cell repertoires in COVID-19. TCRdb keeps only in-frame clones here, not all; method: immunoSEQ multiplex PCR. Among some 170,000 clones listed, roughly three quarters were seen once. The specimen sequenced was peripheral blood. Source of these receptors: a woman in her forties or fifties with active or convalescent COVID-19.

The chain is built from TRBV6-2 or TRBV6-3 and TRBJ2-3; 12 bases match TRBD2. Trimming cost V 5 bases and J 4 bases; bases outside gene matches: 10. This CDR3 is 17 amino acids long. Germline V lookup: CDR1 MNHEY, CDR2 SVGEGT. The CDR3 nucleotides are TGTGCCAGCAGTCCAAAGACTAGCGGGAGTGGCGCAGATACGCAGTATTTT. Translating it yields CASSPKTSGSGADTQYF.

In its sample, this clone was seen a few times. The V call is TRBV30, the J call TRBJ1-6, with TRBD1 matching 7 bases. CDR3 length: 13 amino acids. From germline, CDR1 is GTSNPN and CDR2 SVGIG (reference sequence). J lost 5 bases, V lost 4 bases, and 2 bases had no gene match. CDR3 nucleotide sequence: TGTGCCTGGACGGGACAGCATAATTCACCCCTCCACTTT. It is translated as CAWTGQHNSPLHF.